A single TCR beta chain is shown here with its context. Its antigen is as yet unknown. These data are taken from a study of cytomegalovirus exposure and HLA in healthy donors. Whole-study context: The roughly 130 validation repertoires, a later analysis reported, used the same platform as the roughly 660 repertoires from the first cohort.

Notes on the study in general: Confirmation in vitro established that a few CMV-associated chains were specific for CMV antigens.

The germline gives CDR1 LNHDA, CDR2 SQIVND (reference sequence). The CDR3 spans 13 residues. V gave up 0 bases and J gave up 8 bases; unmatched junction bases: 3. The table came from immunoSEQ multiplex PCR; TCRdb's copy has only in-frame clones and leaves some out. This sample has roughly 73,000 clones, with roughly 94% found just once. The gene calls are TRBV19 and TRBJ1-2; TRBD1 agrees at 7 bases. The sequence came from a young man in good health and CMV-seropositive. Sample: PBMCs. CDR3 in amino acids: CASSIEGTDGYTF. The CDR3 DNA sequence: TGTGCCAGTAGTATAGAGGGGACAGACGGCTACACCTTC.